The 17 T cell receptor beta chains below were found in one sample sequenced in a study of T cells after yellow fever vaccination. TCRdb re-derived calls from the 5' RACE reads in MiXCR, one entry per CDR3 protein. This sample has 250,000 to 400,000 distinct CDR3 sequences, with roughly 4.3% found just once. Sequencing used PBMCs, obtained 5 days after the yellow fever booster vaccination. These receptors were obtained from a man aged 18 to 30 who received the YFV17D yellow fever vaccine.

At least ten counts were recorded for this clonotype. This rearrangement joins TRBV15 to TRBJ1-2; no reliable D call. In germline, CDR1 is LNHNV, CDR2 YYDKDF (reference sequence). The CDR3 is made up of 13 amino acids. Between the trimmed V and J ends, which lost 4 bases and 2 bases, there was a span of 8 bases. The CDR3: CATSTAENYGYTF. CDR3 nucleotides: TGTGCCACCAGCACCGCCGAGAACTATGGCTACACCTTC.

The chain has TRBV29-1 and TRBJ2-5, with 10 bases fitting TRBD1. Germline trimming cut 3 bases from V and 5 bases from J; bases unmatched to any gene: 6. The CDR3 consists of 14 residues. The germline CDR1 and CDR2 sequences are SQVTM and ANQGSEA. The CDR3 DNA follows: TGCAGCGTTGAGGACAGGGGGGAAGACGAGACCCAGTACTTC. It specifies CSVEDRGEDETQYF.

The J gene is TRBJ2-5, the V gene TRBV11-1, with TRBD2 matching over 7 bases. The CDR3 totals 16 residues. V shed 1 base and J 1 base; nucleotides not matched to a gene: 6. Germline CDR1 reads SGHAT; CDR2 reads FQDESV (reference sequence). The CDR3 spells CASSLGTGGTQETQYF. The CDR3 coding sequence is TGTGCCAGCAGCTTAGGAACCGGGGGGACCCAAGAGACCCAGTACTTC.

This clonotype has just a few counts. The CDR3 DNA reads TGTGCCAGCAGCTTAACTAGGACCCAGTACTTC. This sequence encodes CASSLTRTQYF. The V and J genes are TRBV7-2 and TRBJ2-5; D is perhaps TRBD2 (5 bases). The CDR3 length is 11 residues. Germline values: CDR1 SGHTA, CDR2 FQGNSA. With 2 bases removed from V and 7 bases from J, the gap between germline ends came to 5 bases.

This clonotype came up many times. The J gene is TRBJ2-3, the V gene TRBV7-9; possibly TRBD2 for D (5 bases). The CDR3 is made up of 13 amino acids. V shed 4 bases and J shed 1 base, with 6 bases lying between them. Germline CDR1 SEHNR, CDR2 FQNEAQ (reference sequence). CDR3 amino acids: CASSWGGTDTQYF. As DNA, the CDR3 is TGTGCCAGCAGCTGGGGAGGCACAGATACGCAGTATTTT.

V is TRBV18 and J is TRBJ1-1; D might be TRBD1 (5 bases). The CDR3 is made up of 14 amino acids. Trimming cost V 5 bases and J 0 bases, with 10 bases left between them. Germline CDR1 KGHSH, CDR2 LQKENI. CDR3 sequence (DNA): TGTGCCAGCTCAAGAGGGGCGTTGAACACTGAAGCTTTCTTT. Its protein is CASSRGALNTEAFF.

This clonotype was found many times. The rearrangement links TRBV5-1 to TRBJ2-5; D is possibly TRBD1 (5 bases). V dropped 0 bases and J dropped 5 bases, with 11 bases sitting between them. The CDR3 runs 14 residues. Germline V gene data show CDR1 as SGHRS and CDR2 as YFSETQ. CDR3 in amino acids: CASSLEQGRETQYF. Here the CDR3 DNA reads TGCGCCAGCAGCTTGGAGCAGGGAAGGGAGACCCAGTACTTC.

This clonotype was observed many times. CDR3 residues: CASSPSGGNTGELFF. CDR3 sequence (DNA): TGTGCCAGCAGCCCTAGCGGGGGGAACACCGGGGAGCTGTTTTTT. The chain carries TRBV7-3 and TRBJ2-2, with TRBD2 identical over 10 bases. The CDR3 consists of 15 residues. V gave up 5 bases and J gave up 1 base; unmatched junction bases: 1. The V gene's germline CDR1 is SGHTA and CDR2 FQGTGA.

This clonotype was seen only a few times. The chain employs TRBV2 and TRBJ1-5; the D gene is possibly TRBD1 (5 bases). This CDR3 region has 16 residues. Germline V gives CDR1 SNHLY, CDR2 FYNNEI. Trimming removed 7 bases from V and 0 bases from J, with 16 bases in between. CDR3 amino acids: CASKSSGDFSNQPQHF. The CDR3 DNA reads TGTGCCAGCAAAAGTTCGGGGGACTTTAGCAATCAGCCCCAGCATTTT.

Ten or more counts support this clonotype. V usage is TRBV29-1 and J usage is TRBJ1-2; TRBD1 aligns across 8 bases. V was clipped by 2 bases and J by 4 bases; unmatched bases: 3. Looked up from germline, CDR1 is SQVTM and CDR2 is ANQGSEA. The CDR3 runs to 13 residues. DNA for the CDR3: TGCAGCGTTGAAAGAGACAGGGGCTATGGCTACACCTTC. This sequence encodes CSVERDRGYGYTF. The full variable domain, with the rest looked up from reference TRBV29-1 and TRBJ1-2, is SAVISQKPSRDICQRGTSLTIQCQVDSQVTMMFWYRQQPGQSLTLIATANQGSEATYESGFVIDKFPISRPNLTFSTLTVSNMSPEDSSIYLCSVERDRGYGYTFGSGTRLTVV.

This clonotype was counted between two and nine times. The chain carries TRBV4-3 and TRBJ1-1, with D hard to call. Germline V lookup: CDR1 LGHNA, CDR2 YSLEER. The CDR3 length is 14 residues. The V end lost 1 base, the J end lost 5 bases, and 11 bases lay between the germline ends. CDR3 DNA sequence: TGCGCCAGCAGCCAAGGGCACCTCCGAACTGAAGCTTTCTTT. Translated: CASSQGHLRTEAFF.

The table lists this clonotype with many counts. The chain joins TRBV5-1 to TRBJ1-2; 7 nucleotides line up with TRBD1. Germline V gives CDR1 SGHRS, CDR2 YFSETQ. Trimming cost V 3 bases and J 8 bases; bases outside gene matches: 4. This CDR3 contains 12 residues. CDR3 loop: CASSWDSSGYTF. DNA of the CDR3: TGCGCCAGCAGCTGGGACAGTTCGGGCTACACCTTC.

V and J are TRBV20-1 and TRBJ2-7, with 7 nucleotides matching TRBD1. The V segment lost 3 bases and the J segment 6 bases; nucleotides outside the gene matches: 5. CDR1 and CDR2 from the germline V gene are DFQATT and SNEGSKA (reference sequence). The CDR3 consists of 12 residues. The CDR3 sequence is CSARTGIREQYF. DNA for the CDR3: TGCAGTGCTAGGACAGGGATCCGCGAGCAGTACTTC.

The table lists this clonotype with a few counts. The J gene is TRBJ1-1, the V gene TRBV28; TRBD1 might be the D (5 bases). Germline CDR1 is MDHEN and CDR2 is SYDVKM. CDR3 length equals 13 residues. Trimming left V 10 bases short and J 2 bases short, with 14 bases between. CDR3 amino acids: CATTKGLNTEAFF. The CDR3 DNA follows: TGTGCCACGACAAAGGGGCTAAACACTGAAGCTTTCTTT.

The chain's CDR3 is CSASSQFNEKLFF. For the CDR3, the DNA is TGCAGTGCTAGTTCACAGTTTAATGAAAAACTGTTTTTT. The chain has TRBV20-1 and TRBJ1-4; D remains ambiguous. V was shortened by 3 bases and J by 4 bases, with 9 bases between the two germline ends. The CDR3 sequence is 13 residues long. The germline CDR1 and CDR2 sequences are DFQATT and SNEGSKA (reference sequence).

This clonotype was seen at least ten times. The chain employs TRBV7-6 and TRBJ2-5; D not resolved. The germline gives CDR1 SGHVS, CDR2 FNYEAQ. The CDR3 totals 13 residues. Between the trimmed V and J ends, which lost 7 bases and 2 bases, there was a span of 11 bases. CDR3 sequence: CASNPGTQETQYF. The DNA of the CDR3 is TGTGCCAGCAACCCGGGCACACAAGAGACCCAGTACTTC.

The rearrangement links TRBV12-3 or TRBV12-4 to TRBJ1-1, with 7 bases matching TRBD1. J gave up 6 bases and V 6 bases, and 10 bases lay outside the gene matches. There are 14 residues in the CDR3. The CDR3 loop is CASSPAGTVSEAFF. Here the CDR3 DNA reads TGTGCCAGCAGCCCAGCCGGGACAGTGTCTGAAGCTTTCTTT.